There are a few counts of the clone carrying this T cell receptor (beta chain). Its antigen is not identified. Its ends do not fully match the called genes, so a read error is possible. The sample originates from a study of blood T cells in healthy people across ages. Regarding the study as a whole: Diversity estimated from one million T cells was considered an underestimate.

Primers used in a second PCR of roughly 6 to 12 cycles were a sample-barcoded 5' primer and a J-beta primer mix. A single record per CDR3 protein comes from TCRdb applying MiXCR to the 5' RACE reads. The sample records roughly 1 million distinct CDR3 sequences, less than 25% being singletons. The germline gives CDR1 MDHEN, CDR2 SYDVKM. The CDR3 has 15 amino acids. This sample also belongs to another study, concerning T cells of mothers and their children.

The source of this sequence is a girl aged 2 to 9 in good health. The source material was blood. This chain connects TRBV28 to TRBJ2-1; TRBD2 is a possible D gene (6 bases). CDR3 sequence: CASSVGGQVDNGQFF. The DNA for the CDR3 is TGTGCCAGCAGCGTCGGAGGGCAGGTAGACAATGGGCAGTTCTTC.